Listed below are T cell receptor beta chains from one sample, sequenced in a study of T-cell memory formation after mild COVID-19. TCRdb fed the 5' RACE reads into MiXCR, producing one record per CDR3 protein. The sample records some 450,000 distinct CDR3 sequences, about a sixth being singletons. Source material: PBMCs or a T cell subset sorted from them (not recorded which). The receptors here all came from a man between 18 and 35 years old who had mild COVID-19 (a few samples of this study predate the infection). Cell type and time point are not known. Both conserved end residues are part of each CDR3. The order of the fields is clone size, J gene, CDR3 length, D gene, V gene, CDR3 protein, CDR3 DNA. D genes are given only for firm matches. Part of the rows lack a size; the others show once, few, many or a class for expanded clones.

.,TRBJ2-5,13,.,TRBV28,CAIGIADQETQYF,TGTGCCATCGGAATAGCGGACCAAGAGACCCAGTACTTC
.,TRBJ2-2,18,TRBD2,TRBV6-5,CASRLGSGAGLSTGELFF,TGTGCCAGCAGATTGGGTAGCGGGGCCGGCTTGAGCACCGGGGAGCTGTTTTTT
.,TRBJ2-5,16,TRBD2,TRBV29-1,CSVEDGLGGSRETQYF,TGCAGCGTTGAAGATGGGTTGGGGGGGAGCAGGGAGACCCAGTACTTC
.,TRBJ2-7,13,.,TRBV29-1,CSAGGHVSYEQYF,TGCAGCGCCGGGGGACACGTCTCCTACGAGCAGTACTTC
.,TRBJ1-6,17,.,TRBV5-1,CASRPHLGSSYNSPLHF,TGCGCCAGCAGGCCTCACTTGGGGAGCTCCTATAATTCACCCCTCCACTTT
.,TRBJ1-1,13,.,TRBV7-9,CASRMTGQTEAFF,TGTGCCAGCAGAATGACAGGTCAGACTGAAGCTTTCTTT
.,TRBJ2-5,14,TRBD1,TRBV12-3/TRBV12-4,CASSPPDRDETQYF,TGTGCCAGCAGTCCCCCGGACAGGGATGAGACCCAGTACTTC
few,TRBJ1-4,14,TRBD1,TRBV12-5,CAGIPGQGNEKLFF,TGTGCTGGGATCCCGGGACAGGGGAATGAAAAACTGTTTTTT
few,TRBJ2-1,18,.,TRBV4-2,CASSLRDSGNRFYNEQFF,TGTGCCAGCAGCCTGCGAGATTCTGGTAACCGATTTTACAATGAGCAGTTCTTC
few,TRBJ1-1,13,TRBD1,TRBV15,CATRTTGDTEAFF,TGTGCCACCAGGACGACAGGGGACACTGAAGCTTTCTTT
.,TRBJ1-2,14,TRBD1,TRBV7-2,CASSFAGTDYGYTF,TGTGCCAGCAGCTTCGCCGGGACAGACTATGGCTACACCTTC
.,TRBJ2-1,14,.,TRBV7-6,CASSLGGQAMEQFF,TGTGCCAGCAGCTTAGGAGGGCAGGCCATGGAGCAGTTCTTC
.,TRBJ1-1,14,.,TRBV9,CASSTGQRNTEAFF,TGTGCCAGCAGCACCGGACAGCGGAACACTGAAGCTTTCTTT
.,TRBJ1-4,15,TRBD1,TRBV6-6,CASSLRQGEAEKLFF,TGTGCCAGCAGCCTTCGACAGGGAGAGGCTGAAAAACTGTTTTTT
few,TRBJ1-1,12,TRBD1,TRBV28,CASRRTGREAFF,TGTGCCAGCAGACGGACAGGGAGAGAAGCTTTCTTT
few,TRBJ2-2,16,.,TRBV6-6,CASRGGGGPNTGELFF,TGTGCCAGCAGAGGAGGTGGGGGGCCGAACACCGGGGAGCTGTTTTTT
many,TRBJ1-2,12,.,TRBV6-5,CASSYWGRYYTF,TGTGCCAGCAGTTACTGGGGACGCTACTACACCTTC
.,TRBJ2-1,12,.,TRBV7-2,CASTELGFEQFF,TGTGCCAGCACCGAACTGGGGTTTGAGCAGTTCTTC
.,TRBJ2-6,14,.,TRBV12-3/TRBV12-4,CASSYPSGANVLTF,TGTGCCAGCAGTTACCCCTCTGGGGCCAACGTCCTGACTTTC